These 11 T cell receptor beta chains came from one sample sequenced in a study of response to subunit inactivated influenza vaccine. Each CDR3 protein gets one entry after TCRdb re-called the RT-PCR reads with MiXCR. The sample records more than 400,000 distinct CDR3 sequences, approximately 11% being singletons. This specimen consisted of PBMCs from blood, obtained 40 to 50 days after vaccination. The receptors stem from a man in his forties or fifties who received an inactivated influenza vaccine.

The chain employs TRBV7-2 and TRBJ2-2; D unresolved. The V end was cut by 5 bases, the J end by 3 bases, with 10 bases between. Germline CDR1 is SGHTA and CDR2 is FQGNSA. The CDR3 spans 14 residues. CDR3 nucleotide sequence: TGTGCCAGCAGCGAGCCCGGTTACACCGGGGAGCTGTTTTTT. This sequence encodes CASSEPGYTGELFF.

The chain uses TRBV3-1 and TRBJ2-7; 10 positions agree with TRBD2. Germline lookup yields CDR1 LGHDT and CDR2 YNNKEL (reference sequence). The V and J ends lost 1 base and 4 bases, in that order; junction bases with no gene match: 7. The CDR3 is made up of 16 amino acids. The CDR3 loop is CASSQVLAGVSYEQYF. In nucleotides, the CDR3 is TGTGCCAGCAGCCAAGTCCTAGCGGGAGTTTCTTACGAGCAGTACTTC.

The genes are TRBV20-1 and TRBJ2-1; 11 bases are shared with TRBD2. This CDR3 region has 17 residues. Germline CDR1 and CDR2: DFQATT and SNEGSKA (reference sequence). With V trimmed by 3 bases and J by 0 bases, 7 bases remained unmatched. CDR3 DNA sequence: TGCAGTGCTAGGGCTAGCGGGAGGATCAGCTCCTACAATGAGCAGTTCTTC. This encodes CSARASGRISSYNEQFF.

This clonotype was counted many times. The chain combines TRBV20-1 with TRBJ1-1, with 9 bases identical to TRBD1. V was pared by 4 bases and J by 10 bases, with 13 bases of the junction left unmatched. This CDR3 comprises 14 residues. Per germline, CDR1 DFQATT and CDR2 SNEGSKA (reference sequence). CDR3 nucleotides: TGCAGTGCTAACACCGGGACAGGGCTTGGGCGAGCTTTCTTT. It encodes CSANTGTGLGRAFF.

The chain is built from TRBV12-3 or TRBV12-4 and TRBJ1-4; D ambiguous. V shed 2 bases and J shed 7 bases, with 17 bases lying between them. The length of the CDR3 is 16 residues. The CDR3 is CASSLTSGILAEKLFF. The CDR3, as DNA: TGTGCCAGCAGTTTAACTTCTGGGATACTGGCTGAAAAACTGTTTTTT.

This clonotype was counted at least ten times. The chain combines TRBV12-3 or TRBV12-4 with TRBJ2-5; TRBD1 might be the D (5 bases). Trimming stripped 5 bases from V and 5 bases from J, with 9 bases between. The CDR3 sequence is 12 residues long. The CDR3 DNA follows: TGTGCCAGCAGTGACCCAGGGGAGACCCAGTACTTC. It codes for CASSDPGETQYF.

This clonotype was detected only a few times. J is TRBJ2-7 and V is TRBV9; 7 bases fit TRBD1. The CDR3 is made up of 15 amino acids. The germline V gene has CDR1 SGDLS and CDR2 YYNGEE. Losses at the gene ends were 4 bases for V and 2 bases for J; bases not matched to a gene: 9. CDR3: CASSPAGTEAYEQYF. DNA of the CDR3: TGTGCCAGCAGCCCAGCCGGGACAGAAGCCTACGAGCAGTACTTC.

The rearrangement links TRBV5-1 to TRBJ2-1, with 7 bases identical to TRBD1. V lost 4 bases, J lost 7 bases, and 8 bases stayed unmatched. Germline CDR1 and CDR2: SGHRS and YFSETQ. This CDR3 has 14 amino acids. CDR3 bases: TGCGCCAGCAGCGGGACAGAGTCCGGAAATGAGCAGTTCTTC. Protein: CASSGTESGNEQFF.

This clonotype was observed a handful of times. The CDR3 DNA follows: TGCAGCGCCCTCGCACCCAAGCGGGGGGGCACAGATACGCAGTATTTT. This gives the protein CSALAPKRGGTDTQYF. The chain uses TRBV29-1 and TRBJ2-3; 9 bases fit TRBD2. With V trimmed by 7 bases and J by 1 base, 12 bases remained unmatched. The CDR3 is made up of 16 amino acids. Germline CDR1 is SQVTM and CDR2 is ANQGSEA.

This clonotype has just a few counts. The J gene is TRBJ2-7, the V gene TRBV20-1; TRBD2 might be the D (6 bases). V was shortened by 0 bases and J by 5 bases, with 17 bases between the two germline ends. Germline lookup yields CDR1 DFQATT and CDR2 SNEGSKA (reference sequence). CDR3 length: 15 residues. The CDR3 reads CSARDRGTGRNEQYF. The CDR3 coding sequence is TGCAGTGCTAGAGATCGAGGCACGGGGAGGAACGAGCAGTACTTC.

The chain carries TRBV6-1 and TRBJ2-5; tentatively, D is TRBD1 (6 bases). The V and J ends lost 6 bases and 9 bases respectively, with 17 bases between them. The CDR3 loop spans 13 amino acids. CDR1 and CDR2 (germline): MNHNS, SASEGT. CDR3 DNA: TGTGCCAGCAGGTGGACAGCTGTGGATGCCCAGTACTTC. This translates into CASRWTAVDAQYF.